The next 15 T cell receptor beta chains were all read from a single sample in a study of blood T cell repertoires in COVID-19. The data were produced by immunoSEQ multiplex PCR, yet TCRdb's version contains in-frame clones alone and is incomplete. The table has roughly 170,000 clones, about 90% seen once. The sample consisted of peripheral blood. These TCRs come from an older man with active or convalescent COVID-19.

This chain links TRBV19 with TRBJ1-1; D not resolved. Between the trimmed V and J ends, which lost 4 bases and 0 bases, there was a span of 6 bases. There are 13 residues in the CDR3. The V gene's germline CDR1 is LNHDA and CDR2 SQIVND (reference sequence). CDR3 nucleotides: TGTGCCAGTAGTAATTCGGTGAACACTGAAGCTTTCTTT. Its protein is CASSNSVNTEAFF.

This chain uses TRBV28 with TRBJ2-1; D is undetermined. CDR1 and CDR2 (germline): MDHEN, SYDVKM. The CDR3 contains 16 residues. V lost 7 bases to trimming and J lost 0 bases, with 16 bases between them. The CDR3 loop reads CASIPVYFNSYNEQFF. The CDR3 bases are TGTGCCAGCATTCCTGTGTACTTTAACTCCTACAATGAGCAGTTCTTC.

The rearrangement links TRBV2 to TRBJ2-5, with 8 bases lining up with TRBD1. Unmatched junction bases numbered 5, after V lost 4 bases and J lost 4 bases. This CDR3 contains 14 residues. CDR1 SNHLY and CDR2 FYNNEI come from the germline V gene. The CDR3 sequence is CASSVSGGIETQYF. The DNA of the CDR3 is TGTGCCAGCAGTGTATCAGGGGGCATAGAGACCCAGTACTTC.

The gene calls are TRBV10-3 and TRBJ2-2; tentatively, D is TRBD2 (5 bases). The V gene lost 5 bases and the J gene lost 10 bases, with 14 bases spanning the gap. This CDR3 spans 13 amino acids. Germline V gives CDR1 ENHRY, CDR2 SYGVKD. CDR3 nucleotide sequence: TGTGCCATCAGTCATCGGGAAGGTGAGGAGCTGTTTTTT. Its protein product is CAISHREGEELFF.

Only one count was recorded for this clone. The chain couples TRBV28 to TRBJ2-5; 7 nucleotides match TRBD2. From germline, CDR1 is MDHEN and CDR2 SYDVKM. The CDR3 covers 15 residues. The junction had 5 bases not matched to a gene; V was cut back by 3 bases and J by 1 base. The chain's CDR3 is CASSFPSGAQETQYF. The CDR3 DNA follows: TGTGCCAGCAGTTTCCCTAGCGGAGCCCAAGAGACCCAGTACTTC.

The V and J genes are TRBV19 and TRBJ1-4, with TRBD1 as a possible D gene (6 bases). V shed 8 bases and J shed 4 bases, with 11 bases lying between them. The CDR3 is 13 residues long. Germline assignment: CDR1 LNHDA and CDR2 SQIVND (reference sequence). The CDR3 bases are TGTGCCAGTTTACAGGGTAATAATGAAAAACTGTTTTTT. This encodes CASLQGNNEKLFF. The variable domain in full, with the rest retrieved from reference TRBV19 and TRBJ1-4, is DGGITQSPKYLFRKEGQNVTLSCEQNLNHDAMYWYRQDPGQGLRLIYYSQIVNDFQKGDIAEGYSVSREKKESFPLTVTSAQKNPTAFYLCASLQGNNEKLFFGSGTQLSVL.

The CDR3 loop is CASSLGDREGETQYF. In DNA, the CDR3 is TGTGCCAGCAGCTTAGGGGACAGGGAGGGAGAGACCCAGTACTTC. This rearrangement joins TRBV7-9 to TRBJ2-5; TRBD1 agrees at 9 bases. Germline assignment: CDR1 SEHNR and CDR2 FQNEAQ (reference sequence). The CDR3 sequence is 15 residues long. J gave up 4 bases and V 1 base, and 4 bases lay outside the gene matches.

This clone was observed many times. V usage is TRBV6-2 or TRBV6-3 and J usage is TRBJ2-3; TRBD1 matches at 10 bases. CDR1 MNHEY and CDR2 SVGEGT come from the germline V gene. This CDR3 is built from 16 residues. Trimming removed 1 base from V and 5 bases from J; junction bases left unmatched: 6. The CDR3, as DNA: TGTGCCAGCAGTTACTTTAGGGACAGGGGAGTAGATACGCAGTATTTT. Protein sequence: CASSYFRDRGVDTQYF.

The chain uses TRBV15 and TRBJ1-1; a possible D gene is TRBD1 (5 bases). The V end was cut by 1 base, the J end by 5 bases, with 17 bases between. CDR1 and CDR2 from the germline V gene are LNHNV and YYDKDF (reference sequence). CDR3 size: 16 residues. This CDR3 is CATSRGPQGARTEAFF. CDR3 sequence (DNA): TGTGCCACCAGCAGAGGCCCCCAAGGGGCAAGGACTGAAGCTTTCTTT.

The rearrangement joins TRBV11-2 to TRBJ2-2, with 14 bases that match TRBD2. After removal of 5 bases from V and 7 bases from J, the junction contained 6 bases not matched to a gene. The CDR3 is 16 amino acids. CDR1 is SGHAT, CDR2 FQNNGV, per germline. In DNA, the CDR3 is TGTGCCAGCAGCGGAGGACTAGCGGGGGGCGACGGGGAGCTGTTTTTT. Protein product: CASSGGLAGGDGELFF.

J is TRBJ2-1 and V is TRBV6-2 or TRBV6-3; 9 nucleotides match TRBD2. Germline CDR1 and CDR2: MNHEY and SVGEGT. This CDR3 has 18 residues. The V and J ends lost 1 base and 0 bases, in that order; junction bases with no gene match: 7. The CDR3, as DNA: TGTGCCAGCAGTTACTGGGCTAGCGGGGAGAGCTCCTACAATGAGCAGTTCTTC. It codes for CASSYWASGESSYNEQFF.

The rearrangement joins TRBV5-8 to TRBJ1-4; 8 bases line up with TRBD1. Trimming cost V 4 bases and J 8 bases; bases outside gene matches: 10. Germline V gene lookup returns CDR1 SGHTS and CDR2 YDEGEE. CDR3 size: 15 residues. CDR3 amino acids: CASSPGTGDGEKLFF. CDR3 bases: TGTGCCAGCAGCCCCGGGACAGGCGATGGAGAAAAACTGTTTTTT.

The chain carries TRBV6-5 and TRBJ2-2, with TRBD1 identical over 8 bases. CDR3 size: 14 residues. V lost 8 bases to trimming and J lost 3 bases; unmatched junction nucleotides: 5. Germline V gives CDR1 MNHEY, CDR2 SVGAGI. DNA of the CDR3: TGTGCCAGCCTTGGGGACAGGTACACCGGGGAGCTGTTTTTT. It translates to CASLGDRYTGELFF.

The rearrangement uses TRBV9 and TRBJ2-3, with D possibly TRBD2 on 6 matching bases. CDR3 length: 15 amino acids. Per germline, CDR1 SGDLS and CDR2 YYNGEE. Trimming cost V 0 bases and J 4 bases, with 12 bases left between them. CDR3 loop: CASSVAGGTADTQYF. DNA of the CDR3: TGTGCCAGCAGCGTAGCTGGCGGGACGGCAGATACGCAGTATTTT.

This sequence joins TRBV10-3 and TRBJ1-2; a weak D match, TRBD1 (5 bases). The CDR3 consists of 14 residues. The V end lost 9 bases, the J end lost 2 bases, and 16 bases lay between the germline ends. CDR1 is ENHRY and CDR2 is SYGVKD in the germline V gene. The CDR3 reads CAIRQRNLNYGYTF. The DNA of the CDR3 is TGTGCCATTAGACAGAGAAATTTAAACTATGGCTACACCTTC.